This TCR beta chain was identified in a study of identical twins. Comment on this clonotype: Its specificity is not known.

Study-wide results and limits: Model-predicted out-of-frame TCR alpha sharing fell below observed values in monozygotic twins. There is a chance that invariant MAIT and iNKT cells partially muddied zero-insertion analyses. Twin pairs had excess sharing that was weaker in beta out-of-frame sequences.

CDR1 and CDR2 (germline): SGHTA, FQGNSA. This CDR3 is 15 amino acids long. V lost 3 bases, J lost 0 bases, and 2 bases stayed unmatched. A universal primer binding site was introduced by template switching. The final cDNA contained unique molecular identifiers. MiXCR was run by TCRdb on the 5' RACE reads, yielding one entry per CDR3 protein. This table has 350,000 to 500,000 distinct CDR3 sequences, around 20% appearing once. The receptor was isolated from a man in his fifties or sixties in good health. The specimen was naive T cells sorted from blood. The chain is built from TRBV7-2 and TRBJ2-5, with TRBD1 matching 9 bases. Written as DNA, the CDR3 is TGTGCCAGCAGCTTGCGGGACAGGGACCAAGAGACCCAGTACTTC. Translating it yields CASSLRDRDQETQYF.